The 10 T cell receptor beta chains given below trace back to one sample, sequenced in a study of cytomegalovirus exposure and HLA in healthy donors. Vbeta (60) and Jbeta (13) primers were used in the PCR. TCRdb keeps only in-frame clones here, not all; method: immunoSEQ multiplex PCR. The profile shows approximately 200,000 clones, 60% to 85% of them singletons. The sample was PBMCs. These receptors originate from a girl aged 10 to 17 in good health and CMV-seropositive.

The rearrangement joins TRBV7-2 to TRBJ2-5; TRBD1 is a possible D gene (5 bases). V was shortened by 3 bases and J by 1 base, with 9 bases between the two germline ends. In germline, CDR1 is SGHTA, CDR2 FQGNSA. The CDR3 is 14 amino acids. The CDR3 loop reads CASSFFRAQETQYF. In DNA form, the CDR3 reads TGTGCCAGCAGCTTCTTCAGGGCCCAAGAGACCCAGTACTTC.

Only a few counts were recorded for this clone. J is TRBJ1-1 and V is TRBV4-1; D possibly corresponds to TRBD1 (6 bases). The CDR3 totals 18 residues. V was cut by 5 bases and J by 4 bases, with 26 bases left in between. The V gene's germline CDR1 is MGHRA and CDR2 YSYEKL. The CDR3 region has the DNA TGCGCCAGCAGCAAGTTGACAACAGGGCCCTGGTTGAGCACTGAAGCTTTCTTT. Protein product: CASSKLTTGPWLSTEAFF.

The chain links TRBV6-6 to TRBJ2-3; 8 nucleotides agree with TRBD2. There are 15 residues in the CDR3. The germline V gene encodes CDR1 MNHNY and CDR2 SVGAGI (reference sequence). J gave up 1 base and V 2 bases, and 2 bases lay outside the gene matches. CDR3 DNA sequence: TGTGCCAGCAGTTACACGACTAGCGGCACAGATACGCAGTATTTT. Translation gives CASSYTTSGTDTQYF.

The chain is built from TRBV7-9 and TRBJ1-4, with D possibly matching TRBD1 (6 bases). The CDR3 sequence is 16 residues long. V lost 1 base to trimming and J lost 2 bases, with 11 bases between them. Germline-derived CDR1 and CDR2 are SEHNR and FQNEAQ (reference sequence). The chain's CDR3 is CASSLEQGGTNEKLFF. The CDR3 DNA is TGTGCCAGCAGCTTAGAACAGGGTGGCACTAATGAAAAACTGTTTTTT.

Comments on this clone: The identical CDR3 is also encoded by other nucleotide sequences in the sample. The chain couples TRBV9 to TRBJ2-3; 7 bases are shared with TRBD1. V lost 3 bases, J lost 0 bases, and 4 bases stayed unmatched. Germline V gives CDR1 SGDLS, CDR2 YYNGEE. CDR3 length equals 15 residues. CDR3 DNA: TGTGCCAGCAGCGCGAGACAGGGTAGCACAGATACGCAGTATTTT. Protein sequence: CASSARQGSTDTQYF.

Comments on this clone: An end of the junction does not agree with germline; a read error may underlie this. CDR3 DNA sequence: TGTTCCAGCAGCTCCCAATCGGAGGGAAACTACGAGCAGTACTTC. Amino acid sequence: CSSSSQSEGNYEQYF. J is TRBJ2-7 and V is TRBV7-9; TRBD2 is a possible D gene (6 bases). The CDR3 has 15 amino acids. The V gene's germline CDR1 is SEHNR and CDR2 FQNEAQ (reference sequence).

There are a few counts of this clone. This chain uses TRBV27 with TRBJ2-7; D is undetermined. The CDR3 runs 9 residues. Germline CDR1 MNHEY, CDR2 SMNVEV (reference sequence). CDR3: CASRYEQYF. The CDR3 DNA sequence: TGTGCAAGCCGCTACGAGCAGTACTTC.

The rearrangement joins TRBV4-1 to TRBJ1-6; maybe TRBD1 (5 bases). The CDR3 has 15 residues. Between the trimmed V and J ends, which lost 1 base and 7 bases, there was a span of 11 bases. Per the germline V gene, CDR1 is MGHRA and CDR2 is YSYEKL. The CDR3 coding sequence is TGCGCCAGCAGCCAAGTTCAGGGCTCCAATTCACCCCTCCACTTT. It codes for CASSQVQGSNSPLHF.

This clone was seen only a few times. The rearrangement uses TRBV11-2 and TRBJ2-5, with 9 bases aligning to TRBD2. V trimming: 5 bases; J trimming: 4 bases; junction bases outside the gene matches: 8. The CDR3 length is 15 residues. Germline values: CDR1 SGHAT, CDR2 FQNNGV. Here the CDR3 reads CASSLRGGGGETQYF. CDR3 DNA sequence: TGTGCCAGCAGCCTCCGCGGCGGGGGGGGAGAGACCCAGTACTTC.

This chain links TRBV2 with TRBJ1-1, with D possibly TRBD1 on 6 matching bases. CDR3 length equals 15 residues. Trimming took 6 bases from V and 0 from J, leaving 14 bases between them. Germline CDR1 and CDR2: SNHLY and FYNNEI. The CDR3, as DNA: TGTGCCAGCAGAGATAGACAGGATTTGAACACTGAAGCTTTCTTT. Protein: CASRDRQDLNTEAFF.